This entry is about one TCR beta chain. The antigen remains unidentified. The study extracted blood RNA from unsorted whole blood and also extracted germline DNA. The CDR3 spans 16 residues. V lost 5 bases and J lost 4; bases outside the gene matches: 9. Germline V gives CDR1 SGHNT, CDR2 YYREEE (reference sequence). With a constant-region primer, TCR beta cDNA was made from approximately 520 ng of total RNA. Slightly modified ARM-PCR served as the procedure for the TCR beta libraries. These libraries came from three rounds of nested multiplex PCR. Investigators reported that the first two PCR rounds, at roughly 10 cycles each, used TRBV1-TRBV30 forward primers with a C-beta reverse primer. Each CDR3 protein is one row after TCRdb ran MiXCR on the multiplex PCR reads. The sample has hundreds of thousands of distinct CDR3 sequences, 50% to 75% seen once. This sample is part of a study of tumor-infiltrating lymphocytes in primary liver carcinoma. On the study more broadly: Enrolled patients were male and female, aged 30 to 69 years.

Findings of the study overall: Tumor-adjacent and tumor-blood pairs overlapped less than tumor region pairs did. Samples were bulk unsorted, so CD4+ and CD8+ repertoires were not compared.

The rearrangement links TRBV5-4 to TRBJ2-1; 10 bases are a match to TRBD2. This receptor was identified in a woman in her 30s with primary liver carcinoma and hepatitis B virus infection. Input material: peripheral blood. CDR3 residues: CASSYISGGPYNEQFF. The CDR3 nucleotides are TGTGCCAGCAGTTATATTAGCGGGGGGCCTTACAATGAGCAGTTCTTC.